A selection of T cell receptor beta chains follows, all from one sample in a study of blood T cell repertoires in COVID-19. Here immunoSEQ multiplex PCR was the method, and the copy in TCRdb shows in-frame clones only, minus some. The table includes approximately 250,000 clones, approximately 90% detected once. Source material: PBMCs or T cells enriched from blood (not recorded which). All receptors derive from a middle-aged woman with acute COVID-19. The conserved cysteine and the conserved F or W are not part of the CDR3 here. Fields, in order: V gene, J gene, CDR3 protein.

TRBV12-5	TRBJ2-2	ASGLVTLPGLAGGRNTGELF
TRBV7-7	TRBJ2-2	ASSLVAGAGTGELF
TRBV5-1	TRBJ2-5	ASSPTTGQLQETQY
TRBV7-9	TRBJ1-2	ASSLAGGTYGYT
TRBV19	TRBJ2-3	ASSGMWRSVTQY
TRBV27	TRBJ1-4	ASTNAGNEKLF
TRBV11-3	TRBJ2-7	ASSPSSRSEQY
TRBV16	TRBJ2-5	ASSRTRETQY
TRBV7-8	TRBJ1-5	ASSLSNQPQH
TRBV5-1	TRBJ1-4	ASSLSTTTNEKLF
TRBV24-1	TRBJ2-1	ATSDLYSGTDEQF
TRBV6-5	TRBJ1-1	ASSYSGVTEAF
TRBV28	TRBJ1-5	ASTRQNQPQH
TRBV3-1/TRBV3-2	TRBJ1-2	ASSPDRAGYGYT
TRBV5-1	TRBJ2-2	ASSLRISGQGIGGELF
TRBV9	TRBJ1-1	ASSLVRVADHGVPEAF
TRBV11-2	TRBJ2-3	ASSFGLAGGYTDTQY
TRBV6-5	TRBJ2-1	ASRRSGSPYNEQF
TRBV3-1/TRBV3-2	TRBJ1-2	ASSQGKGAGGYT
TRBV6-1	TRBJ1-1	ASSDRGLGTEAF
TRBV27	TRBJ2-5	ASSLGTGGWETQY
TRBV9	TRBJ2-5	ASSVGGQSIETQY
TRBV28	TRBJ1-3	ASSSGSGNTIY
TRBV19	TRBJ1-1	ASSIDLHLGGNTEAF
TRBV9	TRBJ2-5	ASSGTAAPRGETQY
TRBV29-1	TRBJ1-1	SVEPDKNTEAF
TRBV7-8	TRBJ2-1	ASRPGLAEHNEQF
TRBV7-8	TRBJ2-7	ASSLGTVNYEQY
TRBV11-3	TRBJ2-5	ASSLTSAQETQY
TRBV7-2	TRBJ1-2	ASSLVAGNGYT
TRBV9	TRBJ1-1	ASSVLGTGGTEAF
TRBV23-1	TRBJ1-3	ASSRTTGAGNTIY
TRBV5-1	TRBJ1-1	ASSLQGINTEAF
TRBV29-1	TRBJ2-1	SVSGGSSYNEQF
TRBV6-5	TRBJ1-2	ASSLDSYGYT
TRBV11-3	TRBJ1-5	ASSSGQGSNQPQH
TRBV10-1	TRBJ1-1	ASTPWRGTHVGEAF
TRBV7-2	TRBJ1-5	ASSYGTGGFQPQH
TRBV5-5	TRBJ1-6	ASSLGNRVNNSPLH
TRBV30	TRBJ2-4	AWSVNGGDIQY
TRBV19	TRBJ1-2	ASSAIGTGELYGYT
TRBV7-9	TRBJ1-2	ASSPSTGIGYT
TRBV30	TRBJ1-6	AWSGTGTLNSPLH
TRBV28	TRBJ1-4	ASSPPGEANEKLF
TRBV6-4	TRBJ1-4	ASRKNRGIGEKLF
TRBV6-2/TRBV6-3	TRBJ1-2	ASSYSGKNYT
TRBV5-4	TRBJ2-2	ASSAWGDNGELF
TRBV11-3	TRBJ1-2	ASSLMAGENGYT